This passage covers 30 T cell receptor beta chains from one sample sequenced in a study of control samples from healthy donors and cancer patients (TCRdb year 2020). Receptor amplification or capture employed the immunoSEQ multiplex PCR assay. TCRdb's version of the immuneACCESS table is confined to in-frame rearrangements and falls short of the full clone set. An unresolved V gene accounts for under half of the shortfall where checked; the remainder is of unknown origin. The sample table lists some 54,000 clones, approximately 95% of them with a count of one. 1.5% to 2% of the sample goes to the ten largest clones. Material for sequencing was blood. All receptors derive from a woman younger than 45 in good health.

The genes are TRBV30 and TRBJ1-4; tentatively, D is TRBD1 (5 bases). Trimming took off 0 bases at V and 8 bases at J, with 13 bases between the two ends. CDR1 and CDR2 from the germline V gene are GTSNPN and SVGIG (reference sequence). This CDR3 has 14 amino acids. The CDR3 reads CAWSVVGVQEKLFF. DNA for the CDR3: TGTGCCTGGAGTGTGGTAGGGGTCCAGGAAAAACTGTTTTTT.

V gene TRBV28 combines with J gene TRBJ2-2; the D is unclear. This CDR3 region has 13 residues. The germline V and J ends were trimmed by 6 bases and 5 bases, with 10 bases remaining between them. CDR1 is MDHEN, CDR2 SYDVKM, per germline. Here the CDR3 reads CASSLKVTGELFF. The CDR3 DNA follows: TGTGCCAGCAGCCTCAAGGTGACCGGGGAGCTGTTTTTT.

This sequence joins TRBV29-1 and TRBJ1-1; possibly TRBD1 for D (5 bases). CDR1 is SQVTM, CDR2 ANQGSEA, per germline. Trimming shortened V by 6 bases and J by 0 bases, and 14 bases separated the two germline ends. The CDR3 covers 14 residues. The CDR3 region has the DNA TGCAGCGTGAAGACAGAAGTGATGAACACTGAAGCTTTCTTT. It specifies CSVKTEVMNTEAFF.

The chain recombines TRBV6-6 with TRBJ2-7; TRBD2 is a possible D gene (6 bases). This CDR3 region has 11 residues. V was cut by 5 bases and J by 7 bases, with 9 bases left in between. In germline, CDR1 is MNHNY, CDR2 SVGAGI (reference sequence). The CDR3 reads CASSTGLEQYF. In DNA, the CDR3 is TGTGCCAGCAGTACGGGACTTGAGCAGTACTTC.

CDR3 sequence: CASSLVTGYRQAFF. The CDR3 bases are TGTGCCAGCAGCTTGGTTACAGGGTATCGACAAGCTTTCTTT. The chain carries TRBV5-6 and TRBJ1-1, with D possibly being TRBD1 (6 bases). The germline V gene encodes CDR1 SGHDT and CDR2 YYEEEE. With 0 bases removed from V and 9 bases from J, the gap between germline ends came to 15 bases. The CDR3 contains 14 residues.

This clone came up once. The chain employs TRBV5-1 and TRBJ1-5, with TRBD1 as a possible D gene (5 bases). Deletions cut 0 bases from V and 6 bases from J, with 13 bases between. The CDR3 loop spans 15 amino acids. CDR1 is SGHRS and CDR2 is YFSETQ in the germline V gene. The CDR3, as DNA: TGCGCCAGCAGCTTGGCGGGGGGGGTCGGTCAGCCCCAGCATTTT. It is translated as CASSLAGGVGQPQHF.

The chain is built from TRBV28 and TRBJ1-3, with a tentative D call TRBD1 (5 bases). The CDR3 extends over 16 amino acids. Trimming stripped 4 bases from V and 0 bases from J, with 13 bases between. The germline CDR1 and CDR2 sequences are MDHEN and SYDVKM. Written as DNA, the CDR3 is TGTGCCAGCAGTTCACATCGACAGATCTCTGGAAACACCATATATTTT. It specifies CASSSHRQISGNTIYF.

The chain's CDR3 is CASSLGTDYNEQFF. The CDR3 bases are TGTGCCAGCAGCTTAGGGACTGACTACAATGAGCAGTTCTTC. J is TRBJ2-1 and V is TRBV11-2, with a tentative D call TRBD2 (5 bases). Germline loops: CDR1 SGHAT, CDR2 FQNNGV. Between the trimmed V and J ends, which lost 1 base and 3 bases, there was a span of 7 bases. The CDR3 is made up of 14 amino acids.

This clone was detected a few times. The V and J genes are TRBV28 and TRBJ2-2, with TRBD2 as a possible D gene (6 bases). This CDR3 is built from 14 residues. Trimming cost V 5 bases and J 5 bases, with 12 bases left between them. Germline V gene data show CDR1 as MDHEN and CDR2 as SYDVKM. The CDR3 bases are TGTGCCAGCAGTGGGACTTCTCCGACCGGGGAGCTGTTTTTT. Amino acids: CASSGTSPTGELFF.

This chain connects TRBV25-1 to TRBJ2-3, with D unclear. CDR1 is MGHDK, CDR2 SYGVNS, per germline. The CDR3 extends over 14 amino acids. The ends were cut back, 1 base at V and 0 bases at J, with 5 bases in the middle. The CDR3 nucleotides are TGTGCCAGCAGTGAATCGGAAAGCACAGATACGCAGTATTTT. Translation gives CASSESESTDTQYF.

CDR3 DNA: TGTGCCAGCAGTTTAGGGGACCCCACCGGGGAGCTGTTTTTT. Translated: CASSLGDPTGELFF. V is TRBV28 and J is TRBJ2-2; D might be TRBD1 or TRBD2, each matching 5 bases. Trimming stripped 2 bases from V and 4 bases from J, with 8 bases between. Germline CDR1 is MDHEN and CDR2 is SYDVKM. The CDR3 has 14 residues. The complete variable domain, with remaining parts taken from reference TRBV28 and TRBJ2-2, reads DVKVTQSSRYLVKRTGEKVFLECVQDMDHENMFWYRQDPGLGLRLIYFSYDVKMKEKGDIPEGYSVSREKKERFSLILESASTNQTSMYLCASSLGDPTGELFFGEGSRLTVL.

CDR3 sequence reads: CASSLRGTDNEQFF. The DNA of the CDR3 is TGCGCCAGCAGCTTGCGGGGGACAGACAATGAGCAGTTCTTC. The chain employs TRBV5-1 and TRBJ2-1; perhaps TRBD1 as D (7 bases). This CDR3 is built from 14 residues. Germline CDR1 and CDR2: SGHRS and YFSETQ. V lost 1 base, J lost 5 bases, and 10 bases lay in between.

This chain links TRBV11-2 with TRBJ2-3, with 8 bases aligning to TRBD2. Germline CDR1 reads SGHAT; CDR2 reads FQNNGV. J lost 6 bases, V lost 0 bases, and 17 bases had no gene match. The CDR3 has 19 amino acids. CDR3 protein: CASSLDISLGGRKSDTQYF. CDR3 sequence (DNA): TGTGCCAGCAGCTTAGATATTTCCCTCGGCGGGAGGAAAAGTGATACGCAGTATTTT.

The chain carries TRBV4-1 and TRBJ1-4; D unclear. Germline CDR1 is MGHRA and CDR2 is YSYEKL. The CDR3 has 16 amino acids. V lost 0 bases and J lost 0, with 8 bases in between. This chain's CDR3 is CASSQDGFATNEKLFF. The CDR3 DNA sequence: TGCGCCAGCAGCCAAGATGGGTTTGCAACTAATGAAAAACTGTTTTTT.

This chain joins TRBV28 and TRBJ2-5; 8 nucleotides agree with TRBD1. Germline CDR1 and CDR2: MDHEN and SYDVKM. The CDR3 spans 15 residues. V lost 6 bases and J lost 5; bases outside the gene matches: 11. CDR3 coding DNA: TGTGCCAGCAGCGGTGCAGGGGGCGCGGTGGAGACCCAGTACTTC. Residues: CASSGAGGAVETQYF.

The chain is built from TRBV3-1 (or the pseudogene TRBV3-2) and TRBJ2-4, with 12 bases fitting TRBD2. The CDR3 totals 14 residues. V trimming: 4 bases; J trimming: 8 bases; junction bases outside the gene matches: 3. The V gene's germline CDR1 is LGHDT and CDR2 YNNKEL (reference sequence). The CDR3 DNA is TGTGCCAGCAGCCCTCTAGCGGGAGGGCACATTCAGTACTTC. The encoded protein is CASSPLAGGHIQYF.

The chain links TRBV3-1 (or the pseudogene TRBV3-2) to TRBJ1-6, with no clear D. CDR3 length: 12 residues. Trimming removed 8 bases from V and 12 bases from J, with 14 bases in between. Germline V gene sequence: CDR1 LGHDT, CDR2 YNNKEL (reference sequence). CDR3 bases: TGTGCCAGCTCCCAGATTCGGGGACCCCTCCACTTT. Protein product: CASSQIRGPLHF.

The V call is TRBV28, the J call TRBJ2-5; D may match TRBD1 or TRBD2 (6 bases each). The CDR3 consists of 14 residues. CDR1 MDHEN and CDR2 SYDVKM come from the germline V gene. V was clipped by 4 bases and J by 4 bases, with 13 bases between them. For the CDR3, the DNA is TGTGCCAGCAGTTCCGTGGGGGGCGGAGAGACCCAGTACTTC. Residues: CASSSVGGGETQYF.

This clone was recorded once. The V call is TRBV5-1, the J call TRBJ2-1; tentative D call: TRBD1 (5 bases). Trimming took 5 bases from V and 5 from J, leaving 14 bases between them. In germline, CDR1 is SGHRS, CDR2 YFSETQ. CDR3 size: 14 residues. CDR3 in DNA: TGCGCCAGCAGGGGGCTCACTGGTCACAATGAGCAGTTCTTC. It yields the protein CASRGLTGHNEQFF. Filled out from reference TRBV5-1 and TRBJ2-1, the complete variable domain reads KAGVTQTPRYLIKTRGQQVTLSCSPISGHRSVSWYQQTPGQGLQFLFEYFSETQRNKGNFPGRFSGRQFSNSRSEMNVSTLELGDSALYLCASRGLTGHNEQFFGPGTRLTVL.

V and J are TRBV27 and TRBJ1-4; TRBD1 might be the D (6 bases). Per germline, CDR1 MNHEY and CDR2 SMNVEV (reference sequence). V dropped 5 bases and J dropped 8 bases, with 21 bases sitting between them. The CDR3 spans 16 residues. CDR3 amino acids: CASSPSGARAREKLFF. CDR3 coding DNA: TGTGCCAGCAGTCCGTCGGGGGCCAGGGCACGGGAAAAACTGTTTTTT.

The J gene is TRBJ2-3, the V gene TRBV9, with 8 bases identical to TRBD1. The CDR3 is 14 residues long. CDR1 and CDR2 (germline): SGDLS, YYNGEE. After removal of 7 bases from V and 2 bases from J, the junction contained 6 bases not matched to a gene. CDR3 in amino acids: CASGGQEITDTQYF. The CDR3 coding sequence is TGTGCCAGCGGGGGACAGGAGATCACAGATACGCAGTATTTT.

This chain connects TRBV2 to TRBJ2-5, with D perhaps TRBD1 (5 bases). Trimming shortened V by 2 bases and J by 5 bases, and 15 bases separated the two germline ends. Germline values: CDR1 SNHLY, CDR2 FYNNEI. This CDR3 has 15 residues. CDR3: CASSELTGLWETQYF. CDR3 DNA sequence: TGTGCCAGCAGTGAACTAACAGGTCTTTGGGAGACCCAGTACTTC. Together with reference TRBV2 and TRBJ2-5, the CDR3 gives the full variable domain: EPEVTQTPSHQVTQMGQEVILRCVPISNHLYFYWYRQILGQKVEFLVSFYNNEISEKSEIFDDQFSVERPDGSNFTLKIRSTKLEDSAMYFCASSELTGLWETQYFGPGTRLLVL.

In its sample, this clone was seen a few times. The chain joins TRBV2 to TRBJ1-5; the D is unclear. This CDR3 is 13 amino acids long. V gave up 10 bases and J gave up 1 base, with 11 bases separating them. CDR1 and CDR2 from the germline V gene are SNHLY and FYNNEI. DNA for the CDR3: TGTGCCACCCATATGGGGAGCAATCAGCCCCAGCATTTT. Its protein is CATHMGSNQPQHF.

V is TRBV28 and J is TRBJ2-5; D not resolved. The germline CDR1 and CDR2 sequences are MDHEN and SYDVKM. The CDR3 runs 12 residues. V lost 6 bases and J 5 bases, leaving 10 bases between the germline ends. This CDR3 reads CASSQLVETQYF. The CDR3 DNA follows: TGTGCCAGCAGCCAACTTGTCGAGACCCAGTACTTC.

The chain recombines TRBV4-1 with TRBJ2-4; TRBD2 aligns across 9 bases. V lost 1 base and J lost 3; bases outside the gene matches: 4. This CDR3 has 16 residues. Germline V CDR1 and CDR2: MGHRA, YSYEKL. The CDR3 DNA is TGCGCCAGCAGCCAAGGACTAGCGGAGAACAAAAACATTCAGTACTTC. Translating it yields CASSQGLAENKNIQYF.

This clone was counted between two and nine times. The chain combines TRBV6-1 with TRBJ2-7; D gene unclear. V lost 1 base and J 2 bases, leaving 12 bases between the germline ends. The length of the CDR3 is 15 residues. Per germline, CDR1 MNHNS and CDR2 SASEGT. CDR3 sequence: CASSEGIGRAYEQYF. CDR3 sequence (DNA): TGTGCCAGCAGTGAAGGGATAGGTCGGGCCTACGAGCAGTACTTC.

The J gene is TRBJ2-5, the V gene TRBV11-2; TRBD2 matches 13 bases. The CDR3 sequence is 16 residues long. The V gene's germline CDR1 is SGHAT and CDR2 FQNNGV. With 4 bases clipped from V and 2 bases from J, the junction kept 4 bases outside the gene matches. Here the CDR3 reads CASSSRLAGGQETQYF. The CDR3 coding sequence is TGTGCCAGCAGCTCCCGACTAGCGGGAGGACAAGAGACCCAGTACTTC. The full variable domain, in which reference TRBV11-2 and TRBJ2-5 provide the parts outside the CDR3, is EAGVAQSPRYKIIEKRQSVAFWCNPISGHATLYWYQQILGQGPKLLIQFQNNGVVDDSQLPKDRFSAERLKGVDSTLKIQPAKLEDSAVYLCASSSRLAGGQETQYFGPGTRLLVL.

The rearrangement joins TRBV6-5 to TRBJ1-3; D gene unclear. The CDR3 has 14 residues. The V gene's germline CDR1 is MNHEY and CDR2 SVGAGI. The V and J ends lost 6 bases and 2 bases respectively, with 11 bases between them. The CDR3, as DNA: TGTGCCAGCAGCGGAGACGGAACTGGAAACACCATATATTTT. Protein sequence: CASSGDGTGNTIYF.

The chain couples TRBV5-4 to TRBJ2-3; D uncertain. The CDR3 has 16 amino acids. Germline V gene lookup returns CDR1 SGHNT and CDR2 YYREEE (reference sequence). V dropped 0 bases and J dropped 4 bases, with 15 bases sitting between them. The CDR3 loop reads CASSLGPEREPDTQYF. Here the CDR3 DNA reads TGTGCCAGCAGCTTGGGACCGGAACGAGAACCAGATACGCAGTATTTT.

This rearrangement joins TRBV5-4 to TRBJ2-3, with TRBD2 matching 14 bases. Germline trimming cut 4 bases from V and 5 bases from J; bases unmatched to any gene: 6. CDR3 size: 16 residues. Germline V CDR1 and CDR2: SGHNT, YYREEE (reference sequence). The CDR3: CASSTGLAGAGDTQYF. CDR3 DNA: TGTGCCAGCAGCACGGGACTAGCGGGAGCTGGAGATACGCAGTATTTT.